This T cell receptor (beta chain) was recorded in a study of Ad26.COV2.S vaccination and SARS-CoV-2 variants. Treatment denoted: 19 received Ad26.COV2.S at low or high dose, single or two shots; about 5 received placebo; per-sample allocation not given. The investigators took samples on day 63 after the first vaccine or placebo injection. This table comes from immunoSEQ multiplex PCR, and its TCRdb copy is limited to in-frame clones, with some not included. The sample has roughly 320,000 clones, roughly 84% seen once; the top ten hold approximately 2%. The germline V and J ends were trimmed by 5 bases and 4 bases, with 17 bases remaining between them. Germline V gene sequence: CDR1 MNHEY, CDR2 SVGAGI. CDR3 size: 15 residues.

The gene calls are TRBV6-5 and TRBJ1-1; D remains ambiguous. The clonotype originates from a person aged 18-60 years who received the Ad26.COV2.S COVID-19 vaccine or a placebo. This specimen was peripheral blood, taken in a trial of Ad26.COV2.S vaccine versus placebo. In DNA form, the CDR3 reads TGTGCCAGCAGTAGAGGCACCGCCGGCAGCACTGAAGCTTTCTTT. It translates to CASSRGTAGSTEAFF.